This T cell receptor (beta chain) originates from a study of cytomegalovirus exposure and HLA in healthy donors. Study-level points and caveats: Roughly uniform sequencing depth across donors was assumed, possibly incorrectly. Reported findings show TCR beta sequences accurately forecast HLA-A and HLA-B alleles in most subjects. In a later analysis, a missense DCLRE1C variant was linked to TCR beta V- and J-gene trimming. An analysis that was carried out later associated 15,000 to 20,000 TCR beta sequences with HLA alleles at 0.05 false discovery rate.

Comments on this clone: Its antigen is unidentified.

With 6 bases clipped from V and 10 bases from J, the junction kept 10 bases outside the gene matches. This CDR3 is 15 amino acids long. Germline CDR1 reads SNHLY; CDR2 reads FYNNEI. 60 Vbeta and 13 Jbeta primers were used in PCR. Only in-frame clones appear in the TCRdb table, and some are missing; sequencing was by immunoSEQ multiplex PCR. This repertoire shows over 150,000 clones, almost 85% found once; its top ten account for 4.8%. The receptor's source is a girl aged 5-17 years in good health and CMV-seropositive. This chain uses TRBV2 with TRBJ2-1, with TRBD1 matching 12 bases. Sample: PBMCs. Here the CDR3 reads CASRLGQGADFEQFF. The CDR3 region has the DNA TGTGCCAGCAGGTTGGGACAGGGGGCCGACTTCGAGCAGTTCTTC.